A selection of T cell receptor beta chains follows, all from one sample in a study of identical twins. TCRdb ran MiXCR on the 5' RACE reads and lists one entry per CDR3 protein. The profile shows approximately 250,000 distinct CDR3 sequences, 6.5% of them singletons. The data also belong to a second study, concerning T cells expressing NK-cell markers.

Sequencing input: CD8+ T cells sorted from blood. These receptors all come from a woman aged 18-29 years in good health. Both conserved end residues are part of each CDR3. A D gene is named only where the DNA matches it firmly. Clone size is stated in some rows and not others, as once, few, many or a class when expanded.

size	J	D	V	CDR3	DNA
-	TRBJ2-3	TRBD1	TRBV6-1	CASSFPGQGPDTQYF	TGTGCCAGCAGCTTCCCGGGACAGGGCCCAGATACGCAGTATTTT
few	TRBJ1-2	TRBD1	TRBV12-3/TRBV12-4	CASGPGGDTGYTF	TGTGCCAGCGGCCCAGGGGGAGATACGGGCTACACCTTC
-	TRBJ2-2	-	TRBV21-1	CASSKVLGFGELFF	TGTGCCAGCAGCAAAGTTCTGGGATTCGGGGAGCTGTTTTTT
-	TRBJ2-2	TRBD1	TRBV7-8	CASRGTGVPGELFF	TGTGCCAGCAGGGGGACAGGGGTTCCCGGGGAGCTGTTTTTT
few	TRBJ2-1	-	TRBV4-1	CASSHPERSSYNEQFF	TGCGCCAGCAGCCACCCTGAAAGGAGCTCCTACAATGAGCAGTTCTTC
few	TRBJ1-5	TRBD1	TRBV9	CASSATGNSNQPQHF	TGTGCCAGCAGCGCGACAGGGAATAGCAATCAGCCCCAGCATTTT
-	TRBJ2-1	TRBD2	TRBV7-8	CASSVGSGSSYNEQFF	TGTGCCAGCAGCGTTGGTAGCGGGAGCTCCTACAATGAGCAGTTCTTC
-	TRBJ2-7	-	TRBV5-5	CAISPGHLYEQYF	TGTGCCATCAGCCCCGGGCACCTCTACGAGCAGTACTTC
few	TRBJ2-7	-	TRBV29-1	CSVETGRTYEQYF	TGCAGCGTTGAAACGGGCAGGACCTACGAGCAGTACTTC
-	TRBJ2-5	-	TRBV2	CASSGRTLKETQYF	TGTGCCAGCAGTGGTCGGACACTAAAAGAGACCCAGTACTTC
few	TRBJ2-3	-	TRBV18	CASSPRRRRTDTQYF	TGTGCCAGCTCTCCACGGCGGAGGCGCACAGATACGCAGTATTTT
few	TRBJ2-2	-	TRBV5-1	CASSLADPNTGELFF	TGCGCCAGCAGCTTGGCCGACCCGAACACCGGGGAGCTGTTTTTT
many	TRBJ1-6	-	TRBV13	CASSPGRSPLHF	TGTGCCAGCAGCCCGGGGAGATCACCCCTCCACTTT
many	TRBJ2-3	-	TRBV7-9	CASSSHGPSTDTQYF	TGTGCCAGCAGCTCTCACGGACCTAGCACAGATACGCAGTATTTT
-	TRBJ2-6	TRBD1	TRBV5-1	CASSILGQGAQGANVLTF	TGCGCCAGCAGCATACTGGGACAGGGGGCGCAAGGGGCCAACGTCCTGACTTTC
few	TRBJ2-2	-	TRBV12-3/TRBV12-4	CASIVGPNTGELFF	TGTGCCAGCATAGTGGGACCTAACACCGGGGAGCTGTTTTTT
many	TRBJ2-1	TRBD2	TRBV7-9	CASSFGTSGRAGNEQFF	TGTGCCAGCAGCTTCGGGACTAGCGGGAGGGCTGGCAATGAGCAGTTCTTC
many	TRBJ2-3	-	TRBV11-2	CASSFWGRESDTQYF	TGTGCCAGCAGCTTCTGGGGCAGGGAATCAGATACGCAGTATTTT